This record looks at one T cell receptor (beta chain) sequence and its context. The target of this receptor is not known. No qualities accompany the bases; no much larger clone lies one base away. This sample is part of a study of blood T cell repertoires in COVID-19 (dated by TCRdb to the early 2020s). With regard to the full study: The collaborator samples originated in the United States, Italy and Spain and spanned the acute and convalescent phases of COVID-19. The material from the prospective study consisted of cDNA or gDNA derived from T cells, B-cell-depleted T cells, or PBMCs. Deeply sampled blood TCRbeta repertoires from subjects exposed to, actively infected with, or recovered from COVID-19 were included in the dataset. The repertoires were released in a freely available public database intended as a resource for research on the immune response to SARS-CoV-2. The samples were drawn from the first 160 participants of the ongoing ImmuneRACE study and from over a thousand subjects provided by 6 global collaborators. Sample metadata almost always included a de-identified subject ID, COVID-19 status, age in years and sex. Where available, HLA class I and class II types were obtained from metadata supplied by the sample provider rather than from assay-based typing.

In Seattle, one collaborating source enrolled patients while the infection was active and tracked those patients longitudinally over the course of disease. Whole blood was collected in K2EDTA tubes by collaborating institutions according to the institutions' own protocols. For TCRbeta analysis, collaborator samples were shipped as frozen whole blood, as isolated PBMCs, or as DNA extracted from either sample type. Inclusive of the bounding cysteine and phenylalanine, the CDR3 is 13 residues long. Only the CDR3 portion is preserved as DNA: 39 bases, with reading frame beginning at the first base. The germline V gene specifies SGHTA as CDR1 and FQGNSA as CDR2. V is cut by 0 bases and J by 5 bases, and the space between the germline ends is 5 bases. General study outcomes and caveats: How much clinical and demographic metadata was included differed by source and by participant, and the metadata was provided uncurated.

TCRbeta CDR3 regions were amplified from genomic DNA by means of the immunoSEQ Assay, a bias-controlled multiplex PCR. Under the source paper's analysis protocol: Nucleated cell counts per sample were estimated from amplification of reference gene primers within the assay. To quantify the absolute abundance of each unique TCRbeta CDR3 rearrangement, sequence reads were collapsed and filtered. For each sample, productive Simpson clonality was calculated as the square root of Simpson's diversity index across productive rearrangements. TCRdb limited this immuneACCESS table to in-frame rearrangements with V and J called. A share of clones is missing; checked studies link under half to unresolved V genes, and the rest is unexplained. V and J calls plus clone size are reproduced from that table; the DNA served to infer D and trimming. This sample gives approximately 110,000 clones in total; more than 70% of them show up just once. In total, the top ten clones hold less than 3.5% of the sample.

The chain is made from TRBV7-2 and TRBJ1-5; confidence is insufficient to name the D gene. The sequencing input was peripheral blood. The sequence came from a woman over 75 with COVID-19, enrolled during active disease. The DNA is as follows: TGTGCCAGCAGCTTAGCTCTCGATCAGCCCCAGCATTTT. It codes for CASSLALDQPQHF.